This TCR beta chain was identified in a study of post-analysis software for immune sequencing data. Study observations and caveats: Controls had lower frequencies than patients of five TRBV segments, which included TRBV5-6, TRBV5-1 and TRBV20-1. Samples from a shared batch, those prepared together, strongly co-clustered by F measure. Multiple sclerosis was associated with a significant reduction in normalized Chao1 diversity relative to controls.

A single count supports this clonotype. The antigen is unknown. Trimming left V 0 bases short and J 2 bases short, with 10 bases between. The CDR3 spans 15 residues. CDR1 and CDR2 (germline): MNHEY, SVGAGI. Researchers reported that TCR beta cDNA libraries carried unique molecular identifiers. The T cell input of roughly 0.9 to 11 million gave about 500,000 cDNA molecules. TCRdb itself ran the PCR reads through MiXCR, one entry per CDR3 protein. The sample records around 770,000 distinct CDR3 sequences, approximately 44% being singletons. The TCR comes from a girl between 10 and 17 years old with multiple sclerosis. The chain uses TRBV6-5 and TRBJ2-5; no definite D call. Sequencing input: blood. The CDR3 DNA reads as TGTGCCAGCAGTTACTCGTGGTCAGCACAAGAGACCCAGTACTTC. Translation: CASSYSWSAQETQYF.